This TCR beta chain was identified in a study of blood T cell repertoires in COVID-19. The CDR3 spans 11 residues. CDR1 and CDR2 (germline): SGHDN, FVKESK. The V segment lost 3 bases and the J segment 9 bases; nucleotides outside the gene matches: 1. Assay: immunoSEQ multiplex PCR; the TCRdb copy retains only in-frame clones and omits some. Of 70,000 or so clones in the sample, around 87% were seen once. Sample: peripheral blood. The TCR sequence derives from a man in his sixties or seventies with active COVID-19. The gene calls are TRBV14 and TRBJ2-7, with 8 bases that match TRBD1. CDR3 in amino acids: CASSHTGGQYF. For the CDR3, the DNA is TGTGCCAGCAGCCATACAGGGGGGCAGTACTTC.